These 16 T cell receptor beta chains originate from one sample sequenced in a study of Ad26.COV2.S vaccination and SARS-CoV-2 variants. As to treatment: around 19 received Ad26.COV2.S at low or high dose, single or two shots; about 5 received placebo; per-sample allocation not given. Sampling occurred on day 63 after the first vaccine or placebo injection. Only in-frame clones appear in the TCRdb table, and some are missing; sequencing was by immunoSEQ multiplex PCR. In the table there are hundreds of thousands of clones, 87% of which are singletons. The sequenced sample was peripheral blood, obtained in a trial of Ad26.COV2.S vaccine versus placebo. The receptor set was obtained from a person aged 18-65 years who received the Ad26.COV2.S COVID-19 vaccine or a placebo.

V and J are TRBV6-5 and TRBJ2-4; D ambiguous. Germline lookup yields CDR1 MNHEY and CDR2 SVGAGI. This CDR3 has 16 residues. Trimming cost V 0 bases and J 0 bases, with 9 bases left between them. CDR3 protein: CASSYSHNLAKNIQYF. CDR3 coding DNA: TGTGCCAGCAGTTACTCCCATAATTTAGCCAAAAACATTCAGTACTTC.

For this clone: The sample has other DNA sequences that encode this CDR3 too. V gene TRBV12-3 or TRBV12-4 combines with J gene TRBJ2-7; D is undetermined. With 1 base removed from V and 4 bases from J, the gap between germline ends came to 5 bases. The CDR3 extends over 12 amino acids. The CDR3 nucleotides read TGTGCCAGCAGTTTAGGGGCTTACGAGCAGTACTTC. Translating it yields CASSLGAYEQYF.

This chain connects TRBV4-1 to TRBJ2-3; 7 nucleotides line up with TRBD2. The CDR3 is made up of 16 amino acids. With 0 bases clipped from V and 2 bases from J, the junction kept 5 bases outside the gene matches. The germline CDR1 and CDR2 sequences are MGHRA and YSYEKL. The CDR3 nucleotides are TGCGCCAGCAGCCAAGACTTGGCGGGGGACACAGATACGCAGTATTTT. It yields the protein CASSQDLAGDTDTQYF.

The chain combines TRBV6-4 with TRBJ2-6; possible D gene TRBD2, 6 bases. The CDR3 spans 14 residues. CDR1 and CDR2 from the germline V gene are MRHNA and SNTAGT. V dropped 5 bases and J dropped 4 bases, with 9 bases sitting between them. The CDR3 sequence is CASSRESGANVLTF. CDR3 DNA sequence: TGTGCCAGCAGTCGGGAGTCCGGGGCCAACGTCCTGACTTTC.

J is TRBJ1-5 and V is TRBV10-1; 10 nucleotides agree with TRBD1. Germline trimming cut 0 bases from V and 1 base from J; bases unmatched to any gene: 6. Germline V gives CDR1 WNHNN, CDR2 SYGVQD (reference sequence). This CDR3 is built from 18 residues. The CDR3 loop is CASSESRTGGKSNQPQHF. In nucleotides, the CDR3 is TGCGCCAGCAGTGAGTCTCGGACAGGGGGGAAGAGCAATCAGCCCCAGCATTTT.

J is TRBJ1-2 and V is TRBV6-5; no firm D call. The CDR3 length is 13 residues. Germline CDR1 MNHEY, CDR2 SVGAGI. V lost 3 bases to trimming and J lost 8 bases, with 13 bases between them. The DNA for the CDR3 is TGTGCCAGCAGTTATAGGCAGGCGGAAGGCTACACCTTC. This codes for CASSYRQAEGYTF.

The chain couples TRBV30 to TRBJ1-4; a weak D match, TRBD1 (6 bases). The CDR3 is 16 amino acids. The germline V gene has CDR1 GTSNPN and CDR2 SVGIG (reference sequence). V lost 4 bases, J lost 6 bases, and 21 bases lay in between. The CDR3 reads CAWNTDRFRSHEKLFF. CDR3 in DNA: TGTGCCTGGAACACCGACAGGTTCCGCTCCCATGAAAAACTGTTTTTT. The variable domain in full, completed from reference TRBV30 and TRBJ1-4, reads SQTIHQWPATLVQPVGSPLSLECTVEGTSNPNLYWYRQAAGRGLQLLFYSVGIGQISSEVPQNLSASRPQDRQFILSSKKLLLSDSGFYLCAWNTDRFRSHEKLFFGSGTQLSVL.

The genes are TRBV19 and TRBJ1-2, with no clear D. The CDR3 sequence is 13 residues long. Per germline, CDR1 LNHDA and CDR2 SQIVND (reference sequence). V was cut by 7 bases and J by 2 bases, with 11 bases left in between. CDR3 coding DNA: TGTGCCAGTACTCGGGGATCCAACTATGGCTACACCTTC. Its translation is CASTRGSNYGYTF.

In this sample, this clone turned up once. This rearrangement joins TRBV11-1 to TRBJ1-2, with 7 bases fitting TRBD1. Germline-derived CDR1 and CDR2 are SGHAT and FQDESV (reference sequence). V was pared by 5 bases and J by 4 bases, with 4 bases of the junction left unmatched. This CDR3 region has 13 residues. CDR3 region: CASSPGQLYGYTF. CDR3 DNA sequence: TGTGCCAGCAGCCCGGGACAGCTCTATGGCTACACCTTC.

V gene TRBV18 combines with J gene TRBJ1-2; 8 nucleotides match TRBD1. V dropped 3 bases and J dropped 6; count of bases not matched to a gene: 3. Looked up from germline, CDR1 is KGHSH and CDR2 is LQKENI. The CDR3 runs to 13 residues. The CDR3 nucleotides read TGTGCCAGCTCACCTGACAGGGGTAATGGCTACACCTTC. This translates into CASSPDRGNGYTF.

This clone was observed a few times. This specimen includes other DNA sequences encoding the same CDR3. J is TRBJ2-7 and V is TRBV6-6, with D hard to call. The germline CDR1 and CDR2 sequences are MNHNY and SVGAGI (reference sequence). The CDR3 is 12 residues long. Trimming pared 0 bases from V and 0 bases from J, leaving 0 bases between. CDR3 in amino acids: CASSYSSYEQYF. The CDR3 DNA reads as TGTGCCAGCAGTTACTCCTCCTACGAGCAGTACTTC.

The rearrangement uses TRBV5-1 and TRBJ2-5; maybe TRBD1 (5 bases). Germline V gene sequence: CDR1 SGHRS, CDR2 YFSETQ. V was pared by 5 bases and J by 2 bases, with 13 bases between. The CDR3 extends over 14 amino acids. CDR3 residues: CASSSSREQETQYF. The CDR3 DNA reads TGCGCCAGCAGTTCGAGCAGGGAACAAGAGACCCAGTACTTC. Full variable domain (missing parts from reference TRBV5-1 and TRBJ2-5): KAGVTQTPRYLIKTRGQQVTLSCSPISGHRSVSWYQQTPGQGLQFLFEYFSETQRNKGNFPGRFSGRQFSNSRSEMNVSTLELGDSALYLCASSSSREQETQYFGPGTRLLVL.

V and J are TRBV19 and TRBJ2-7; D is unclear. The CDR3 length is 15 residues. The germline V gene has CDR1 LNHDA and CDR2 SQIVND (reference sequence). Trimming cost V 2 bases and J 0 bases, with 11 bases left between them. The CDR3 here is CASSIFRSSSYEQYF. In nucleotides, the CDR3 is TGTGCCAGTAGTATATTTAGGTCATCCTCCTACGAGCAGTACTTC.

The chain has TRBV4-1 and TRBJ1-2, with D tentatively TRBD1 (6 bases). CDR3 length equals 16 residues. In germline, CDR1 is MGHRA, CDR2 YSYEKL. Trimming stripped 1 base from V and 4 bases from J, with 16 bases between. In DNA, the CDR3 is TGCGCCAGCAGCCAAGCCGGGGGCTCCACTCCCTATGGCTACACCTTC. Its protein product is CASSQAGGSTPYGYTF.

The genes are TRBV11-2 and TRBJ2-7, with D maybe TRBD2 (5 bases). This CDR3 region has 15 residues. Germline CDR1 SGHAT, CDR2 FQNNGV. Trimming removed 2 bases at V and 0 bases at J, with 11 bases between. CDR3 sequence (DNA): TGTGCCAGCAGCTTAATAGGACTGCTCTCCTACGAGCAGTACTTC. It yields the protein CASSLIGLLSYEQYF.

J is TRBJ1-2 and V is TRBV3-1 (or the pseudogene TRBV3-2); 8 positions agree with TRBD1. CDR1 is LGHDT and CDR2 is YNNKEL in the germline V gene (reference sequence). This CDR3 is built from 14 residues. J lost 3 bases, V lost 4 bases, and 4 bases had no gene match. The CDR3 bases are TGTGCCAGCAGCCGGGACAGGTACGACTATGGCTACACCTTC. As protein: CASSRDRYDYGYTF.